These T cell receptor beta chains were read from a single sample in a study of shared clonotypes between healthy human individuals. The protocol was immunoSEQ multiplex PCR, while the TCRdb copy is restricted to in-frame clones and leaves out a portion. Of 450,000 to 500,000 clones in the sample, around three quarters are singletons; the top ten hold roughly 12%. Sequencing input: PBMCs. Receptors were obtained from a woman aged 40 to 55 in good health. Some clones in this sample may be carry-over from other donors' samples. Both conserved end residues are part of each CDR3. Fields, in order: V gene, D gene, clone size, J gene, CDR3 protein, CDR3 DNA. D genes are given only for firm matches. For some rows the clone size is stated as once, few or many, or as a class when expanded; others skip it.

v_gene: TRBV28
d_gene: NA
abundance: once
j_gene: TRBJ2-4
CDR3aa: CASSATPGTTIAKNIQYF
CDR3nt: TGTGCCAGCAGTGCTACCCCCGGGACAACCATAGCCAAAAACATTCAGTACTTC

v_gene: TRBV11-2
d_gene: NA
abundance: NA
j_gene: TRBJ1-1
CDR3aa: CASSLNRGGTEAFF
CDR3nt: TGTGCCAGCAGCTTAAATCGGGGAGGCACTGAAGCTTTCTTT

v_gene: TRBV25-1
d_gene: NA
abundance: once
j_gene: TRBJ1-3
CDR3aa: CASSEFRGVSGNTIYF
CDR3nt: TGTGCCAGCAGTGAATTCCGGGGAGTTTCTGGAAACACCATATATTTT

v_gene: TRBV2
d_gene: NA
abundance: NA
j_gene: TRBJ1-1
CDR3aa: CASSQLQGTEAFF
CDR3nt: TGTGCCAGCTCACAGCTCCAAGGGACTGAAGCTTTCTTT

v_gene: TRBV5-1
d_gene: NA
abundance: NA
j_gene: TRBJ2-7
CDR3aa: CASSLAAGDYEQYF
CDR3nt: TGCGCCAGCAGCTTGGCAGCAGGGGATTACGAGCAGTACTTC

v_gene: TRBV7-2
d_gene: NA
abundance: once
j_gene: TRBJ1-6
CDR3aa: CASSLRGDSPLHF
CDR3nt: TGTGCCAGCAGCCTGCGGGGGGACTCACCCCTCCACTTT

v_gene: TRBV5-1
d_gene: NA
abundance: NA
j_gene: TRBJ2-3
CDR3aa: CASSFSGRIDTQYF
CDR3nt: TGCGCCAGCAGCTTTTCGGGGCGGATAGATACGCAGTATTTT

v_gene: TRBV5-4
d_gene: TRBD1
abundance: NA
j_gene: TRBJ2-1
CDR3aa: CASSINQGVIYNEQFF
CDR3nt: TGTGCCAGCAGCATAAACCAGGGGGTTATCTACAATGAGCAGTTCTTC

v_gene: TRBV4-2
d_gene: NA
abundance: few
j_gene: TRBJ2-1
CDR3aa: CASSQGDLAEQFF
CDR3nt: TGTGCCAGCAGCCAAGGTGACTTGGCTGAGCAGTTCTTC

v_gene: TRBV14
d_gene: NA
abundance: NA
j_gene: TRBJ2-7
CDR3aa: CASSQGWAEQYF
CDR3nt: TGTGCCAGCAGCCAAGGTTGGGCCGAGCAGTACTTC

v_gene: TRBV7-2
d_gene: TRBD2
abundance: once
j_gene: TRBJ2-7
CDR3aa: CASSSTSGSLGYEQYF
CDR3nt: TGTGCCAGCAGTTCGACTAGCGGGAGTTTGGGCTACGAGCAGTACTTC

v_gene: TRBV12-2
d_gene: NA
abundance: NA
j_gene: TRBJ1-1
CDR3aa: CASPDRGNTEAFF
CDR3nt: TGTGCAAGTCCCGACAGGGGGAACACTGAAGCTTTCTTT

v_gene: TRBV6-6
d_gene: NA
abundance: NA
j_gene: TRBJ1-4
CDR3aa: CASKGKGNEKLFF
CDR3nt: TGTGCCAGCAAAGGGAAGGGTAATGAAAAACTGTTTTTT

v_gene: TRBV19
d_gene: NA
abundance: NA
j_gene: TRBJ2-3
CDR3aa: CASSIEGSDTQYF
CDR3nt: TGTGCCAGTAGTATTGAAGGGTCAGATACGCAGTATTTT

v_gene: TRBV20-1
d_gene: NA
abundance: few
j_gene: TRBJ1-2
CDR3aa: CSAWDGGSYTF
CDR3nt: TGCAGTGCTTGGGACGGGGGGAGCTACACCTTC

v_gene: TRBV7-2
d_gene: NA
abundance: NA
j_gene: TRBJ1-2
CDR3aa: CASSLVGYGTNNYGYTF
CDR3nt: TGTGCCAGCAGCTTAGTGGGGTACGGCACGAACAACTATGGCTACACCTTC

v_gene: TRBV6-1
d_gene: TRBD1
abundance: many
j_gene: TRBJ1-2
CDR3aa: CASSLNRGDGYTF
CDR3nt: TGTGCCAGCAGCCTCAACAGGGGTGATGGCTACACCTTC

v_gene: TRBV7-6
d_gene: NA
abundance: NA
j_gene: TRBJ1-6
CDR3aa: CASSLAGSGVESPLHF
CDR3nt: TGTGCCAGCAGCTTAGCGGGCAGTGGGGTAGAATCACCCCTCCACTTT

v_gene: TRBV5-1
d_gene: NA
abundance: NA
j_gene: TRBJ1-1
CDR3aa: CASSLDREGTEAFF
CDR3nt: TGCGCCAGCAGCTTGGACAGGGAGGGGACTGAAGCTTTCTTT

v_gene: TRBV7-6
d_gene: NA
abundance: NA
j_gene: TRBJ2-7
CDR3aa: CASSSGSSYEQYF
CDR3nt: TGTGCCAGCAGCTCCGGGAGCTCCTACGAGCAGTACTTC

v_gene: TRBV4-2
d_gene: NA
abundance: NA
j_gene: TRBJ1-4
CDR3aa: CASSPRTWGGSNEKLFF
CDR3nt: TGTGCCAGCAGCCCCAGGACTTGGGGGGGTTCTAATGAAAAACTGTTTTTT

v_gene: TRBV5-4
d_gene: TRBD2
abundance: NA
j_gene: TRBJ2-1
CDR3aa: CASSLVSSGSNEQFF
CDR3nt: TGTGCCAGCAGCTTGGTGTCTAGCGGGAGCAATGAGCAGTTCTTC

v_gene: TRBV19
d_gene: NA
abundance: few
j_gene: TRBJ1-1
CDR3aa: CASIQWGNTEAFF
CDR3nt: TGTGCCAGTATACAGTGGGGTAACACTGAAGCTTTCTTT

v_gene: TRBV10-3
d_gene: NA
abundance: NA
j_gene: TRBJ2-1
CDR3aa: CATYSYNEQFF
CDR3nt: TGTGCCACCTACAGCTACAATGAGCAGTTCTTC

v_gene: TRBV9
d_gene: NA
abundance: NA
j_gene: TRBJ2-1
CDR3aa: CASSVGRGRVFNEQFF
CDR3nt: TGTGCCAGCAGCGTAGGAAGGGGGAGGGTGTTCAATGAGCAGTTCTTC

v_gene: TRBV2
d_gene: NA
abundance: NA
j_gene: TRBJ2-5
CDR3aa: CASGVFGETQYF
CDR3nt: TGTGCCAGTGGGGTTTTCGGAGAGACCCAGTACTTC

v_gene: TRBV11-3
d_gene: NA
abundance: NA
j_gene: TRBJ2-1
CDR3aa: CASSQAAFSDEQFF
CDR3nt: TGTGCCAGCAGCCAGGCGGCCTTCAGCGATGAGCAGTTCTTC

v_gene: TRBV10-2
d_gene: TRBD2
abundance: NA
j_gene: TRBJ2-1
CDR3aa: CASSESGGIEQFF
CDR3nt: TGCGCCAGCAGTGAATCGGGGGGAATTGAGCAGTTCTTC